The 27 T cell receptor beta chains given below trace back to one sample, sequenced in a study of Ad26.COV2.S vaccination and SARS-CoV-2 variants. Treatment here: some 19 received Ad26.COV2.S at low or high dose, single or two shots; about five received placebo; per-sample allocation not given. Sampling was done on day 63 after the first vaccine or placebo injection. Assay used: immunoSEQ multiplex PCR; TCRdb lists only in-frame clones, some missing. The sample shows some 450,000 clones, 90% of them seen only once. Sequencing was performed on peripheral blood, taken in a trial of Ad26.COV2.S vaccine versus placebo. The receptors stem from a person between 18 and 60 years old who received the Ad26.COV2.S COVID-19 vaccine or a placebo.

The chain is built from TRBV6-1 and TRBJ2-5; 10 bases map to TRBD1. The V gene end was trimmed by 1 base and the J gene end by 4 bases; junction bases not matched to a gene: 3. Germline V gene data show CDR1 as MNHNS and CDR2 as SASEGT. The CDR3 has 15 amino acids. The CDR3: CASSEVGQGSETQYF. DNA for the CDR3: TGTGCCAGCAGTGAAGTGGGACAGGGGTCAGAGACCCAGTACTTC.

This chain joins TRBV5-6 and TRBJ2-1, with 13 positions matching TRBD2. J lost 7 bases, V lost 0 bases, and 13 bases had no gene match. CDR1 is SGHDT and CDR2 is YYEEEE in the germline V gene. CDR3 size: 19 residues. CDR3 in amino acids: CASSLAFDRLAGGPNEQFF. In DNA form, the CDR3 reads TGTGCCAGCAGCTTGGCCTTTGACAGACTAGCGGGAGGACCAAATGAGCAGTTCTTC.

This chain links TRBV6-2 or TRBV6-3 with TRBJ2-5; TRBD1 agrees at 9 bases. Trimming took 1 base from V and 2 from J; bases not matched to a gene: 2. The CDR3 totals 15 residues. The germline gives CDR1 MNHEY, CDR2 SVGEGT. CDR3 coding DNA: TGTGCCAGCAGTTACTGGGACAGGGAACAAGAGACCCAGTACTTC. This translates into CASSYWDREQETQYF.

As to this clone: Additional DNA sequences in this sample encode the identical CDR3. This chain joins TRBV5-4 and TRBJ2-7; the D is unclear. Looked up from germline, CDR1 is SGHNT and CDR2 is YYREEE (reference sequence). Trimming took off 0 bases at V and 3 bases at J, with 4 bases between the two ends. The CDR3 runs to 12 residues. CDR3 in DNA: TGTGCCAGCAGCTTGGATCACTACGAGCAGTACTTC. The encoded protein is CASSLDHYEQYF.

The genes are TRBV7-9 and TRBJ1-6; tentative D call: TRBD1 (5 bases). From germline, CDR1 is SEHNR and CDR2 FQNEAQ (reference sequence). The CDR3 is 14 residues long. Deletions cut 3 bases from V and 9 bases from J, with 12 bases between. The CDR3 region is CASSFDSSLSPLHF. In DNA form, the CDR3 reads TGTGCCAGCAGCTTCGACAGTAGCCTTTCACCCCTCCACTTT. Using reference TRBV7-9 and TRBJ1-6 for the parts outside the CDR3, the full variable domain is DTGVSQNPRHKITKRGQNVTFRCDPISEHNRLYWYRQTLGQGPEFLTYFQNEAQLEKSRLLSDRFSAERPKGSFSTLEIQRTEQGDSAMYLCASSFDSSLSPLHFGNGTRLTVT.

The chain combines TRBV28 with TRBJ1-1; TRBD1 aligns across 9 bases. V shed 6 bases and J 7 bases; nucleotides not matched to a gene: 18. Germline CDR1 is MDHEN and CDR2 is SYDVKM. The CDR3 spans 17 residues. In DNA, the CDR3 is TGTGCCAGCAGGTCTACAGGGGGCGATCCCCGAATGAATGAAGCTTTCTTT. Translating gives CASRSTGGDPRMNEAFF.

This chain joins TRBV4-3 and TRBJ2-2; D may correspond to TRBD1 or TRBD2 (5 bases each). CDR1 LGHNA and CDR2 YSLEER come from the germline V gene. This CDR3 has 16 amino acids. Trimming left V 0 bases short and J 0 bases short, with 8 bases between. The chain's CDR3 is CASSQDRGSNTGELFF. CDR3 nucleotide sequence: TGCGCCAGCAGCCAAGATCGGGGCTCGAACACCGGGGAGCTGTTTTTT.

The CDR3 loop is CASTPGAGSYNEQFF. CDR3 in DNA: TGTGCCAGCACCCCGGGAGCGGGCTCCTACAATGAGCAGTTCTTC. The chain is built from TRBV5-4 and TRBJ2-1, with D possibly being TRBD2 (6 bases). Germline assignment: CDR1 SGHNT and CDR2 YYREEE (reference sequence). V was shortened by 6 bases and J by 0 bases, with 13 bases between the two germline ends. The CDR3 sequence is 15 residues long.

The genes are TRBV2 and TRBJ2-1; a possible D gene is TRBD2 (7 bases). V dropped 4 bases and J dropped 9 bases, with 19 bases sitting between them. This CDR3 spans 15 amino acids. Germline V lookup: CDR1 SNHLY, CDR2 FYNNEI. The CDR3 here is CASSAEGGRGLEQFF. DNA of the CDR3: TGTGCCAGCAGTGCCGAGGGGGGGAGGGGCCTTGAGCAGTTCTTC. Filled out from reference TRBV2 and TRBJ2-1, the complete variable domain reads EPEVTQTPSHQVTQMGQEVILRCVPISNHLYFYWYRQILGQKVEFLVSFYNNEISEKSEIFDDQFSVERPDGSNFTLKIRSTKLEDSAMYFCASSAEGGRGLEQFFGPGTRLTVL.

The V and J genes are TRBV5-4 and TRBJ1-2; the match to TRBD1 covers 9 bases. Trimming at V came to 4 bases and at J to 2 bases, leaving 6 bases not matched to a gene. CDR1 is SGHNT, CDR2 YYREEE, per germline (reference sequence). The CDR3 extends over 15 amino acids. The CDR3 sequence is CASSRDRESNYGYTF. CDR3 nucleotide sequence: TGTGCCAGCAGCCGGGACAGGGAATCCAACTATGGCTACACCTTC.

The chain recombines TRBV6-5 with TRBJ2-7; 9 positions match TRBD2. The CDR3 covers 13 residues. Germline assignment: CDR1 MNHEY and CDR2 SVGAGI. The trim removed 6 bases at V and 4 bases at J, leaving 4 bases unmatched. Here the CDR3 reads CASSEREVYEQYF. In DNA, the CDR3 is TGTGCCAGCAGCGAGCGGGAGGTTTACGAGCAGTACTTC.

The V call is TRBV30, the J call TRBJ1-4, with D perhaps TRBD1 (6 bases). This CDR3 has 15 residues. CDR1 is GTSNPN, CDR2 SVGIG, per germline (reference sequence). The V end was cut by 2 bases, the J end by 7 bases, with 17 bases between. The CDR3 sequence is CAWSRRGGSGEKLFF. The CDR3 region has the DNA TGTGCCTGGAGTAGGAGAGGGGGATCAGGTGAAAAACTGTTTTTT.

This chain uses TRBV27 with TRBJ2-1, with D perhaps being TRBD1 or TRBD2 (5 bases each). V lost 5 bases, J lost 6 bases, and 17 bases lay in between. CDR3 length: 15 amino acids. The germline CDR1 and CDR2 sequences are MNHEY and SMNVEV (reference sequence). Here the CDR3 DNA reads TGTGCCAGCAGTCCTCACCGGGACCCAGTCAATGAGCAGTTCTTC. Encoded protein: CASSPHRDPVNEQFF.

This chain joins TRBV7-2 and TRBJ2-5; 9 nucleotides match TRBD2. CDR1 is SGHTA, CDR2 FQGNSA, per germline. This CDR3 has 14 residues. V lost 3 bases, J lost 5 bases, and 4 bases stayed unmatched. The CDR3, as DNA: TGTGCCAGCAGCTTCGGACTAGCGACGGAGACCCAGTACTTC. Protein: CASSFGLATETQYF.

This clone was observed once. The chain uses TRBV7-2 and TRBJ2-5; tentative D call: TRBD2 (6 bases). CDR1 SGHTA and CDR2 FQGNSA come from the germline V gene. There are 15 residues in the CDR3. Trimming pared 5 bases from V and 3 bases from J, leaving 16 bases between. The CDR3, as DNA: TGTGCCAGCAGCCTAATTTCTAGCGCTAAAGAGACCCAGTACTTC. Its protein product is CASSLISSAKETQYF.

This sequence joins TRBV11-1 and TRBJ1-1, with D unclear. Trimming removed 5 bases at V and 3 bases at J, with 7 bases between. The CDR3 is 12 amino acids. Germline V CDR1 and CDR2: SGHAT, FQDESV (reference sequence). CDR3 amino acids: CASSDDHTEAFF. CDR3 sequence (DNA): TGTGCCAGCAGCGACGACCACACTGAAGCTTTCTTT.

This chain uses TRBV2 with TRBJ2-1, with D possibly matching TRBD2 (6 bases). Germline assignment: CDR1 SNHLY and CDR2 FYNNEI. This CDR3 comprises 16 residues. Trimming pared 8 bases from V and 8 bases from J, leaving 25 bases between. CDR3 sequence: CASQRARDSGTDEQFF. The CDR3, as DNA: TGTGCCAGCCAAAGGGCCCGGGACTCCGGCACCGATGAGCAGTTCTTC. Full variable domain (outside the CDR3, taken from reference TRBV2 and TRBJ2-1): EPEVTQTPSHQVTQMGQEVILRCVPISNHLYFYWYRQILGQKVEFLVSFYNNEISEKSEIFDDQFSVERPDGSNFTLKIRSTKLEDSAMYFCASQRARDSGTDEQFFGPGTRLTVL.

The rearrangement uses TRBV24-1 and TRBJ2-1; possibly TRBD1 or TRBD2 for D (5 bases each). The ends were cut back, 4 bases at V and 7 bases at J, with 7 bases in the middle. Germline V CDR1 and CDR2: KGHDR, SFDVKD. The CDR3 spans 12 residues. The CDR3 bases are TGTGCCACCAGTGAGGGGGTAAATGAGCAGTTCTTC. This gives the protein CATSEGVNEQFF.

The chain uses TRBV7-9 and TRBJ1-2, with 7 bases that match TRBD1. This CDR3 has 16 residues. CDR1 is SEHNR and CDR2 is FQNEAQ in the germline V gene (reference sequence). Trimming removed 4 bases from V and 5 bases from J; junction bases left unmatched: 13. The CDR3 region has the DNA TGTGCCAGCAGCTCCAGAGAAGACAGGGCGGGATATGGCTACACCTTC. Residues: CASSSREDRAGYGYTF.

V usage is TRBV19 and J usage is TRBJ1-5, with D possibly being TRBD1 (6 bases). Germline V gene lookup returns CDR1 LNHDA and CDR2 SQIVND (reference sequence). This CDR3 spans 17 amino acids. The V gene lost 5 bases and the J gene lost 4 bases, with 21 bases spanning the gap. Written as DNA, the CDR3 is TGTGCCAGTAGTCGGTCGACAGGAGGGAAGGGTAATCAGCCCCAGCATTTT. It encodes CASSRSTGGKGNQPQHF. Filled out from reference TRBV19 and TRBJ1-5, the complete variable domain reads DGGITQSPKYLFRKEGQNVTLSCEQNLNHDAMYWYRQDPGQGLRLIYYSQIVNDFQKGDIAEGYSVSREKKESFPLTVTSAQKNPTAFYLCASSRSTGGKGNQPQHFGDGTRLSIL.

The chain recombines TRBV7-6 with TRBJ1-2, with TRBD1 as a possible D gene (6 bases). V was shortened by 3 bases and J by 6 bases, with 11 bases between the two germline ends. CDR1 SGHVS and CDR2 FNYEAQ come from the germline V gene. This CDR3 comprises 13 residues. This CDR3 is CASSFPQGNGYTF. As DNA, the CDR3 is TGTGCCAGCAGCTTCCCCCAGGGGAATGGCTACACCTTC. The entire variable domain, with the rest obtained from reference TRBV7-6 and TRBJ1-2, is as follows: GAGVSQSPRYKVTKRGQDVALRCDPISGHVSLYWYRQALGQGPEFLTYFNYEAQQDKSGLPNDRFSAERPEGSISTLTIQRTEQRDSAMYRCASSFPQGNGYTFGSGTRLTVV.

V is TRBV18 and J is TRBJ2-1; D unresolved. Germline V gives CDR1 KGHSH, CDR2 LQKENI. The CDR3 is 14 amino acids. Trimming stripped 2 bases from V and 8 bases from J, with 13 bases between. This CDR3 reads CASSPSVDRDEQFF. The CDR3 DNA reads as TGTGCCAGCTCACCATCAGTAGATCGCGATGAGCAGTTCTTC.

The chain employs TRBV15 and TRBJ2-7; D is uncertain. The V end lost 3 bases, the J end lost 6 bases, and 6 bases lay between the germline ends. This CDR3 spans 11 amino acids. Germline V CDR1 and CDR2: LNHNV, YYDKDF (reference sequence). The CDR3 here is CATSRRSEQYF. The CDR3 DNA reads as TGTGCCACCAGCAGGCGCAGCGAGCAGTACTTC.

The chain is built from TRBV10-3 and TRBJ1-1; maybe TRBD1 (6 bases). Germline V gives CDR1 ENHRY, CDR2 SYGVKD. The CDR3 sequence is 17 residues long. Trimming removed 6 bases at V and 3 bases at J, with 23 bases between. The DNA of the CDR3 is TGTGCCATCAGGGATGACGGGGCCGGAGGGGGAGACACTGAAGCTTTCTTT. It translates to CAIRDDGAGGGDTEAFF.

The rearrangement links TRBV20-1 to TRBJ2-1; D unresolved. The CDR3 has 12 residues. The ends were cut back, 3 bases at V and 6 bases at J, with 9 bases in the middle. CDR1 is DFQATT, CDR2 SNEGSKA, per germline (reference sequence). CDR3 residues: CSASVPPNEQFF. The CDR3, as DNA: TGCAGTGCTAGTGTGCCTCCCAATGAGCAGTTCTTC.

This chain uses TRBV9 with TRBJ2-1; no definite D call. The CDR3 spans 12 residues. Between the trimmed V and J ends, which lost 5 bases and 7 bases, there was a span of 10 bases. The germline V gene encodes CDR1 SGDLS and CDR2 YYNGEE. This chain's CDR3 is CASSYGGNEQFF. CDR3 nucleotide sequence: TGTGCCAGCAGTTATGGTGGGAATGAGCAGTTCTTC. The entire variable domain, with the rest obtained from reference TRBV9 and TRBJ2-1, is as follows: DSGVTQTPKHLITATGQRVTLRCSPRSGDLSVYWYQQSLDQGLQFLIQYYNGEERAKGNILERFSAQQFPDLHSELNLSSLELGDSALYFCASSYGGNEQFFGPGTRLTVL.

The chain has TRBV3-1 (or the pseudogene TRBV3-2) and TRBJ2-5, with no clear D. The V end lost 5 bases, the J end lost 0 bases, and 10 bases lay between the germline ends. Germline V gene sequence: CDR1 LGHDT, CDR2 YNNKEL (reference sequence). The CDR3 loop spans 14 amino acids. The CDR3 here is CASSLTTYQETQYF. The CDR3 DNA reads TGTGCCAGCAGCTTAACCACGTACCAAGAGACCCAGTACTTC.